These 8 T cell receptor beta chains originate from one sample sequenced in a study of T cells in Graves' hyperthyroidism and ophthalmopathy. Regions amplified from RNA transcripts were the TCR beta CDR3 regions. During a first-round RT-PCR of the TCR CDR3, the HTBI primer set was used. TCRdb analysed the multiplex PCR reads with MiXCR anew, one entry per CDR3 protein. The sample contains some 570,000 distinct CDR3 sequences, roughly 17% of which appear only once. The material sequenced was blood. These receptors all stem from a woman younger than 30 with Graves' ophthalmopathy.

This clonotype showed up just a few times. This chain uses TRBV20-1 with TRBJ2-3, with 11 bases fitting TRBD2. With 6 bases clipped from V and 7 bases from J, the junction kept 18 bases outside the gene matches. Germline V lookup: CDR1 DFQATT, CDR2 SNEGSKA (reference sequence). The CDR3 extends over 17 amino acids. The CDR3 loop reads CSASSVAGGGGTNTQYF. The CDR3, as DNA: TGCAGTGCGAGTTCGGTAGCGGGAGGGGGGGGGACAAATACGCAGTATTTT.

This chain joins TRBV6-2 or TRBV6-3 and TRBJ1-1; tentative D call: TRBD1 (5 bases). The germline V gene has CDR1 MNHEY and CDR2 SVGEGT. V lost 9 bases and J lost 8, with 19 bases in between. The CDR3 sequence is 13 residues long. CDR3 residues: CASVRDSQPEAFF. Here the CDR3 DNA reads TGTGCCAGTGTCAGGGATTCTCAGCCGGAAGCTTTCTTT.

The chain is built from TRBV10-3 and TRBJ1-1; a weak D match, TRBD1 (6 bases). Germline loops: CDR1 ENHRY, CDR2 SYGVKD. Trimming stripped 6 bases from V and 2 bases from J, with 16 bases between. The CDR3 has 15 residues. CDR3: CAISNGQRLNTEAFF. The CDR3 region has the DNA TGTGCCATCAGCAATGGACAGAGACTCAACACTGAAGCTTTCTTT.

This clonotype was recorded many times. The V call is TRBV12-3 or TRBV12-4, the J call TRBJ1-2; possibly TRBD1 for D (5 bases). The CDR3 covers 14 residues. The V gene lost 6 bases and the J gene lost 7 bases, with 18 bases spanning the gap. This CDR3 is CASRAQENLGGYTF. The CDR3, as DNA: TGTGCCAGCAGGGCACAGGAGAACTTGGGTGGCTACACCTTC.

This clonotype appeared many times. The CDR3 DNA follows: TGTGCCAGCAGTTTTAGCGGTACGGGGCCGAACTACGAGCAGTACTTC. Its translation is CASSFSGTGPNYEQYF. The V call is TRBV12-3 or TRBV12-4, the J call TRBJ2-7; maybe TRBD2 (6 bases). The CDR3 covers 16 residues. V dropped 3 bases and J dropped 3 bases, with 18 bases sitting between them.

This clonotype was counted ten times or more. V usage is TRBV20-1 and J usage is TRBJ1-6; no firm D call. The V and J ends lost 1 base and 4 bases respectively, with 8 bases between them. Germline CDR1 DFQATT, CDR2 SNEGSKA (reference sequence). The CDR3 runs to 14 residues. CDR3 sequence (DNA): TGCAGTGCTAGAGGCGCCAGTTATAATTCACCCCTCCACTTT. It yields the protein CSARGASYNSPLHF.

This sequence joins TRBV19 and TRBJ2-1, with D perhaps matching TRBD2 (5 bases). Trimming removed 7 bases from V and 8 bases from J, with 24 bases in between. Germline V lookup: CDR1 LNHDA, CDR2 SQIVND (reference sequence). This CDR3 contains 16 residues. The CDR3 nucleotides are TGTGCCAGTACCCAAAGCTCGGGGTTCGGCGGGCATGAGCAGTTCTTC. Its protein product is CASTQSSGFGGHEQFF.

This clonotype was detected ten times or more. The V and J genes are TRBV20-1 and TRBJ1-1; no clear D gene. V was trimmed by 4 bases and J by 0 bases, leaving 9 bases between them. Germline CDR1 reads DFQATT; CDR2 reads SNEGSKA (reference sequence). This CDR3 region has 13 residues. CDR3 in DNA: TGCAGTGCTATAGACGACATGAACACTGAAGCTTTCTTT. This gives the protein CSAIDDMNTEAFF.